This T cell receptor beta chain originates from a study of human T cells and chemical hapten exposure. Looking at the study overall: Across its 20 to 25 weeks, the study gave patients weekly diphenylcyclopropenone doses to the scalp. Study results and caveats: TCRs at high frequency, those above 1 in 1000, did not change with DPC sensitization.

Stated time point: patch test 1, 2 weeks after DPC sensitization. Treatment described: therapeutic diphenylcyclopropenone sensitization with weekly scalp DPC. Each donor was an alopecia patient between 18 and 70 years of age who qualified for DPC. For this clonotype: Its antigen remains unknown.

The study's library attached unique molecular identifiers to single cDNA molecules. TCRdb analysed the RACE reads with MiXCR anew, one entry per CDR3 protein. The sample holds tens of thousands of distinct CDR3 sequences, about 9.1% seen once. CDR1 is SQVTM and CDR2 is ANQGSEA in the germline V gene. V shed 5 bases, J shed 5 bases, and the junction held 6 bases outside the gene matches. The CDR3 sequence is 13 residues long. The material sequenced was whole blood, taken in connection with sensitization to the hapten diphenylcyclopropenone (DPC). This chain uses TRBV29-1 with TRBJ1-5; 7 bases are a match to TRBD1. This TCR came from a woman aged 35 to 49 with alopecia areata. Some clones in this sample may be carry-over from other donors' samples. For the CDR3, the DNA is TGCAGCGTTAGGACAGGAGGGGATCAGCCCCAGCATTTT. It yields the protein CSVRTGGDQPQHF.